This T cell receptor beta chain was found in a study of spatial heterogeneity in lung cancer. Overall study context: Available follow-up PBMC samples, collected a median of about 2 years post-resection, were sequenced. Study-level findings and limits: Circulating ubiquitous expanded tumor TCRs were observed more frequently at resection than at follow-up.

Trimming removed 1 base from V and 3 bases from J, with 14 bases in between. CDR1 and CDR2 (germline): SGHAT, FQNNGV. The CDR3 covers 16 residues. Concerning this clonotype: Its target is unknown.

TCRdb fed the 5' RACE reads into MiXCR, producing one record per CDR3 protein. The sample gives around 98,000 distinct CDR3 sequences, 15% to 20% of which show up once; around a fifth is in the top ten. As for time point: blood at routine non-recurrence follow-up after resection. The chain links TRBV11-2 to TRBJ2-3; D is ambiguous. This TCR was sampled from a male donor with early-stage non-small cell lung cancer. The sample here was PBMCs, taken at follow-up. CDR3 loop: CASSLGASRPTDTQYF. CDR3 in DNA: TGTGCCAGCAGCTTAGGAGCGTCACGTCCTACAGATACGCAGTATTTT.